A single sample is the source of the 14 T cell receptor beta chains below, sequenced in a study of cytomegalovirus exposure and HLA in healthy donors. Primers included in the PCR were 60 Vbeta and 13 Jbeta primers. Sequencing used immunoSEQ multiplex PCR; TCRdb keeps in-frame clones, though not all of them. The sample has about 160,000 clones, over 60% seen once; the top ten hold around 0.98%. The sequencing input was PBMCs. The receptors stem from a woman aged 50 to 60 in good health and CMV-seropositive.

The V gene is TRBV9, the J gene TRBJ2-3, with D perhaps matching TRBD2 (7 bases). V was trimmed by 2 bases and J by 5 bases, leaving 15 bases between them. Germline CDR1 and CDR2: SGDLS and YYNGEE. There are 15 residues in the CDR3. The chain's CDR3 is CASSVTGGAVDTQYF. The CDR3, as DNA: TGTGCCAGCAGCGTTACGGGGGGCGCGGTAGATACGCAGTATTTT.

The chain joins TRBV2 to TRBJ1-2; 7 bases match TRBD1. This CDR3 contains 14 residues. Germline assignment: CDR1 SNHLY and CDR2 FYNNEI. J was trimmed by 8 bases and V by 1 base; bases with no gene match: 7. DNA for the CDR3: TGTGCCAGCAGTGAAGAAGGGGGCCCCTGGGGCTACACCTTC. It yields the protein CASSEEGGPWGYTF.

This clone was seen more than once but under ten times. J is TRBJ1-1 and V is TRBV9; TRBD1 agrees at 7 bases. The germline V gene has CDR1 SGDLS and CDR2 YYNGEE. The CDR3 runs 18 residues. The trim removed 7 bases at V and 5 bases at J, leaving 23 bases unmatched. In DNA form, the CDR3 reads TGTGCCAGCGGGCCCGTACTTCGGCCAGGGGGTGGCACGACTGAAGCTTTCTTT. This gives the protein CASGPVLRPGGGTTEAFF.

This chain connects TRBV6-5 to TRBJ1-2; D unresolved. The germline V and J ends were trimmed by 7 bases and 6 bases, with 15 bases remaining between them. This CDR3 comprises 13 residues. The germline V gene encodes CDR1 MNHEY and CDR2 SVGAGI. CDR3 coding DNA: TGTGCCAGCACCGGGTTGGGTCACCATGGCTACACCTTC. Its translation: CASTGLGHHGYTF.

V usage is TRBV28 and J usage is TRBJ1-2; weak D call: TRBD1 (5 bases). The ends were cut back, 6 bases at V and 2 bases at J, with 13 bases in the middle. The CDR3 extends over 14 amino acids. The germline gives CDR1 MDHEN, CDR2 SYDVKM. CDR3 sequence: CASRGQGINYGYTF. The CDR3 region has the DNA TGTGCCAGCAGGGGGCAGGGAATAAACTATGGCTACACCTTC.

The gene calls are TRBV5-6 and TRBJ2-1; 9 nucleotides align to TRBD2. The CDR3 is 16 amino acids. Germline values: CDR1 SGHDT, CDR2 YYEEEE. J gave up 0 bases and V 3 bases, and 4 bases lay outside the gene matches. The CDR3 DNA sequence: TGTGCCAGCAGCTCGGAGACTAGCGGCTCCTACAATGAGCAGTTCTTC. Residues: CASSSETSGSYNEQFF.

This chain links TRBV6-1 with TRBJ1-5; a weak D match, TRBD1 (6 bases). In germline, CDR1 is MNHNS, CDR2 SASEGT. There are 14 residues in the CDR3. V was clipped by 5 bases and J by 4 bases, with 12 bases between them. CDR3 nucleotide sequence: TGTGCCAGCAGTTCGAGGGGACAAAATCAGCCCCAGCATTTT. Translation: CASSSRGQNQPQHF.

The rearrangement joins TRBV27 to TRBJ1-2; tentative D call: TRBD1 (5 bases). V lost 2 bases and J 5 bases, leaving 12 bases between the germline ends. This CDR3 is built from 14 residues. CDR1 and CDR2 (germline): MNHEY, SMNVEV (reference sequence). The CDR3 bases are TGTGCCAGCAGTTTAAAGGGGAAAGATTATGGCTACACCTTC. Its translation is CASSLKGKDYGYTF.

This CDR3 is CASSPDRDQPQHF. The CDR3, as DNA: TGTGCCAGTAGTCCGGACAGGGATCAGCCCCAGCATTTT. This chain links TRBV19 with TRBJ1-5; TRBD1 matches at 8 bases. Germline-derived CDR1 and CDR2 are LNHDA and SQIVND (reference sequence). The J segment lost 5 bases and the V segment lost 5 bases, leaving 2 bases of the junction unmatched. The length of the CDR3 is 13 residues.

V gene TRBV11-2 combines with J gene TRBJ1-5; no reliable D call. Germline CDR1 reads SGHAT; CDR2 reads FQNNGV. CDR3 length equals 13 residues. V lost 0 bases and J lost 6, with 6 bases in between. CDR3 amino acids: CASSLEVRQPQHF. In DNA, the CDR3 is TGTGCCAGCAGCTTAGAGGTGCGTCAGCCCCAGCATTTT.

The V call is TRBV2, the J call TRBJ2-1, with 12 bases matching TRBD2. The CDR3 is made up of 13 amino acids. Germline V gene lookup returns CDR1 SNHLY and CDR2 FYNNEI. The V gene end was trimmed by 6 bases and the J gene end by 7 bases; junction bases not matched to a gene: 1. CDR3 bases: TGTGCCAGCAGCGGACTAGCGGGGAATGAGCAGTTCTTC. Protein product: CASSGLAGNEQFF.

This clone has more than one count but fewer than ten. This chain links TRBV5-1 with TRBJ2-1; TRBD1 is a possible D gene (5 bases). Germline CDR1 SGHRS, CDR2 YFSETQ. With 4 bases removed from V and 8 bases from J, the gap between germline ends came to 19 bases. This CDR3 spans 15 amino acids. This CDR3 reads CASSTESRVRDEQFF. The CDR3 nucleotides are TGCGCCAGCAGCACAGAATCCAGGGTTCGGGATGAGCAGTTCTTC.

This clone was seen a single time. This chain connects TRBV27 to TRBJ2-5; 11 bases are shared with TRBD1. Trimming cost V 6 bases and J 5 bases; bases outside gene matches: 11. The length of the CDR3 is 16 residues. The germline V gene has CDR1 MNHEY and CDR2 SMNVEV (reference sequence). The CDR3 reads CASSLPGQGESETQYF. The DNA for the CDR3 is TGTGCCAGCAGCCTTCCGGGACAGGGGGAATCGGAGACCCAGTACTTC.

The chain is built from TRBV7-6 and TRBJ2-5; possibly TRBD1 for D (5 bases). The CDR3 length is 15 residues. Germline assignment: CDR1 SGHVS and CDR2 FNYEAQ. Trimming removed 1 base from V and 4 bases from J, with 13 bases in between. The chain's CDR3 is CASSLGQGKIETQYF. The DNA of the CDR3 is TGTGCCAGCAGCTTAGGGCAGGGAAAAATAGAGACCCAGTACTTC.